The clone carrying this T cell receptor beta chain showed up just a few times. Its target is unknown. Germline V lookup: CDR1 LGHNA, CDR2 YNFKEQ. The V end lost 0 bases, the J end lost 7 bases, and 10 bases lay between the germline ends. CDR3 size: 13 residues. Sequencing followed a ViraFEST assay step that expanded antigen-specific CD4+ T cells with viral peptide pools. Following 10 days of culture, CD4+ T cells were isolated. The person had a PCR-confirmed SARS-CoV-2 infection during March to December 2020. In the cultures, half the medium was exchanged for IL-2 medium on days 3 and 7. The entry originates in a study of vaccination effects on CD4 cells after COVID-19. Study background: Samples were given by two convalescent patients 16 days and one week before vaccination. General observations from the study: Researchers reported few convalescent patients and no early post-infection timepoints in the study. Infection- and vaccine-induced clones contracted markedly late after vaccination.

This table comes from immunoSEQ multiplex PCR, and its TCRdb copy is limited to in-frame clones, with some not included. In the table there are tens of thousands of clones, more than 70% of which are singletons. The chain carries TRBV4-2 and TRBJ2-7; no definite D call. Sequenced here: CD4+ T cells from PBMCs cultured with a peptide pool, sampled before COVID-19 vaccination. The clonotype originates from a human donor who had a prior SARS-CoV-2 infection. The CDR3 is CASSQEQAREQYF. The CDR3 DNA reads as TGTGCCAGCAGCCAAGAACAAGCGCGTGAGCAGTACTTC.